This passage covers 16 T cell receptor beta chains from one sample sequenced in a study of T cells in Graves' hyperthyroidism and ophthalmopathy. TCR beta CDR3 region amplification was performed from RNA transcripts. Primed by the HTBI set, a first-round RT-PCR was run on the TCR CDR3. TCRdb re-derived calls from the multiplex PCR reads in MiXCR, one entry per CDR3 protein. The sample carries roughly 96,000 distinct CDR3 sequences, over 50% recorded once. Sequenced input: blood. The receptors stem from a woman in her thirties or forties with Graves' hyperthyroidism.

This clonotype was seen at least ten times. This chain uses TRBV5-6 with TRBJ2-2; D unclear. Deletions cut 0 bases from V and 0 bases from J, with 9 bases between. The CDR3 is 16 amino acids. Germline CDR1 SGHDT, CDR2 YYEEEE. CDR3: CASSLGSAPNTGELFF. In nucleotides, the CDR3 is TGTGCCAGCAGCTTGGGGAGCGCCCCGAACACCGGGGAGCTGTTTTTT.

This clonotype occurred a few times. The chain is built from TRBV6-5 and TRBJ1-1, with 9 bases identical to TRBD1. The CDR3 is made up of 14 amino acids. Germline CDR1 is MNHEY and CDR2 is SVGAGI. With 8 bases clipped from V and 0 bases from J, the junction kept 4 bases outside the gene matches. The CDR3 nucleotides are TGTGCCAGCCGGGACAGGGTCATGAACACTGAAGCTTTCTTT. Protein: CASRDRVMNTEAFF.

The chain recombines TRBV20-1 with TRBJ1-3; D not resolved. Germline assignment: CDR1 DFQATT and CDR2 SNEGSKA (reference sequence). The CDR3 loop spans 10 amino acids. V lost 2 bases and J 11 bases, leaving 7 bases between the germline ends. The CDR3 coding sequence is TGCAGTGCTAGATCCGACGCCATATATTTT. Protein: CSARSDAIYF.

Of note for this clonotype: An end of the junction differs from the germline gene, which may be a read error. CDR3 region: CACSFSTGNQPQHF. CDR3 nucleotide sequence: TGTGCCTGCAGTTTTTCAACAGGCAATCAGCCCCAGCATTTT. The chain is built from TRBV7-9 and TRBJ1-5, with D uncertain. The CDR3 contains 14 residues. From germline, CDR1 is SEHNR and CDR2 FQNEAQ (reference sequence).

This clonotype was seen many times. The chain has TRBV7-2 and TRBJ1-2; 11 bases agree with TRBD1. CDR1 and CDR2 (germline): SGHTA, FQGNSA. The V and J ends lost 5 bases and 7 bases, in that order; junction bases with no gene match: 12. The CDR3 totals 16 residues. CDR3 coding DNA: TGTGCCAGCAGCCTTACGGGACAGGGGGAGATTCGTGGCTACACCTTC. Protein product: CASSLTGQGEIRGYTF.

V usage is TRBV14 and J usage is TRBJ2-5, with TRBD1 matching over 7 bases. From germline, CDR1 is SGHDN and CDR2 FVKESK. V lost 0 bases, J lost 9 bases, and 13 bases stayed unmatched. CDR3 length equals 16 residues. CDR3 DNA: TGTGCCAGCAGCCAAGATCAGAGGGGTCAGGGGGAGCCCCAGTACTTC. It codes for CASSQDQRGQGEPQYF.

This clonotype appeared many times. The chain couples TRBV2 to TRBJ2-2; 8 bases are shared with TRBD2. CDR1 is SNHLY and CDR2 is FYNNEI in the germline V gene. V dropped 5 bases and J dropped 4; count of bases not matched to a gene: 9. This CDR3 comprises 16 residues. DNA of the CDR3: TGTGCCAGCAGTTTATGGGTCGGGAGGGGCACCGGGGAGCTGTTTTTT. This translates into CASSLWVGRGTGELFF.

The chain employs TRBV9 and TRBJ2-5; no clear D. The germline CDR1 and CDR2 sequences are SGDLS and YYNGEE. The CDR3 is 14 amino acids. The V end was cut by 5 bases, the J end by 2 bases, with 13 bases between. The CDR3 coding sequence is TGTGCCAGCAGTTTGGTTGGGTTGCAAGAGACCCAGTACTTC. Amino acid sequence: CASSLVGLQETQYF.

The J gene is TRBJ1-1, the V gene TRBV20-1; no definite D call. Trimming cost V 6 bases and J 7 bases, with 18 bases left between them. CDR1 is DFQATT, CDR2 SNEGSKA, per germline (reference sequence). The CDR3 length is 13 residues. CDR3 sequence (DNA): TGCAGTGCAGGGAGAGGGAGTGGGGTTGAAGCTTTCTTT. This codes for CSAGRGSGVEAFF.

Note on this clonotype: The conserved phenylalanine or tryptophan normally closing the CDR3 is absent here, so this likely arose from a read error. The limits of the CDR3 on the DNA are not certain, so only TCRdb's listed CDR3 is given. The rearrangement uses TRBV6-5 and TRBJ2-7; TRBD1, the table's D call, was not compared with the DNA. Germline CDR1 reads MNHEY; CDR2 reads SVGAGI. The CDR3 is 15 residues long, counting both termini. The chain's CDR3 is CASSVPRDRNYEQCS.

This clonotype occurred many times. The chain recombines TRBV2 with TRBJ1-4; TRBD1 matches at 7 bases. The CDR3 extends over 15 amino acids. The V gene end was trimmed by 3 bases and the J gene end by 2 bases; junction bases not matched to a gene: 3. Per the germline V gene, CDR1 is SNHLY and CDR2 is FYNNEI. The CDR3 region is CASSEATGTNEKLFF. As DNA, the CDR3 is TGTGCCAGCAGTGAGGCGACAGGGACTAATGAAAAACTGTTTTTT.

The chain combines TRBV19 with TRBJ1-1; 7 nucleotides align to TRBD1. Germline CDR1 is LNHDA and CDR2 is SQIVND (reference sequence). The CDR3 consists of 24 residues. With 5 bases clipped from V and 1 base from J, the junction kept 34 bases outside the gene matches. This chain's CDR3 is CASSFAPLAGDTGDSLVKNTEAFF. CDR3 sequence (DNA): TGTGCCAGTAGTTTCGCCCCCCTAGCGGGAGACACCGGGGACAGCCTTGTAAAGAACACTGAAGCTTTCTTT.

This clonotype was counted many times. The CDR3 loop reads CASSLDWGSGSYQETQYF. In nucleotides, the CDR3 is TGTGCCAGCAGCTTAGATTGGGGGAGCGGGAGTTACCAAGAGACCCAGTACTTC. The chain uses TRBV7-2 and TRBJ2-5; 8 bases align to TRBD2. The V segment lost 1 base and the J segment 0 bases; nucleotides outside the gene matches: 10. The CDR3 has 18 amino acids. Per the germline V gene, CDR1 is SGHTA and CDR2 is FQGNSA.

Concerning this clonotype: An end of the junction differs from the germline gene, which may be a read error. The chain joins TRBV14 to TRBJ2-5; no clear D. The CDR3 runs to 15 residues. Per germline, CDR1 SGHDN and CDR2 FVKESK. The CDR3 region has the DNA TGTGCCAGCAGCCAAGATTTAGGACCCCAAGAGACCCGGTACTTC. Its translation is CASSQDLGPQETRYF.

The rearrangement links TRBV6-5 to TRBJ1-1, with D possibly TRBD1 on 6 matching bases. Looked up from germline, CDR1 is MNHEY and CDR2 is SVGAGI. The germline V and J ends were trimmed by 6 bases and 4 bases, with 12 bases remaining between them. The CDR3 runs 13 residues. CDR3 sequence reads: CASSLGGFTEAFF. CDR3 in DNA: TGTGCCAGCAGCTTAGGGGGGTTCACTGAAGCTTTCTTT.

The chain is built from TRBV15 and TRBJ1-3, with 7 nucleotides matching TRBD1. V lost 3 bases, J lost 0 bases, and 5 bases stayed unmatched. The CDR3 contains 16 residues. The germline gives CDR1 LNHNV, CDR2 YYDKDF (reference sequence). The CDR3 nucleotides read TGTGCCACCAGCAGCCCGGGACAGCCCTCTGGAAACACCATATATTTT. Its translation is CATSSPGQPSGNTIYF.